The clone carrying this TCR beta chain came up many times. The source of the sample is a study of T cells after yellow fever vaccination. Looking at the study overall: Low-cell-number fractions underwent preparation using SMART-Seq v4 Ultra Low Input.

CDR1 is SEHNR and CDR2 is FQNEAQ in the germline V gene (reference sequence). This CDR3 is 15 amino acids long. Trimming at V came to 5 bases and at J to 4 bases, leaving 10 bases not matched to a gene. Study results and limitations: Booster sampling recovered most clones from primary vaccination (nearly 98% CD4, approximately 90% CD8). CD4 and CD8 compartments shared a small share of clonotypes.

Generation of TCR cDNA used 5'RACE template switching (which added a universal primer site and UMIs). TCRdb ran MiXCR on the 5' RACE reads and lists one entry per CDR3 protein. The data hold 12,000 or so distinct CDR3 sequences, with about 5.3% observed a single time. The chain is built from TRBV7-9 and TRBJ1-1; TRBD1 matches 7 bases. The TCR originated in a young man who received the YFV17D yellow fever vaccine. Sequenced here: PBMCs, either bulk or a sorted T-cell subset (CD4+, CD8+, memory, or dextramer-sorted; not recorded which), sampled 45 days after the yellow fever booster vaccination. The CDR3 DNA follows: TGTGCCAGCAGCATCCCAGGGGGGGAAAGCACTGAAGCTTTCTTT. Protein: CASSIPGGESTEAFF.